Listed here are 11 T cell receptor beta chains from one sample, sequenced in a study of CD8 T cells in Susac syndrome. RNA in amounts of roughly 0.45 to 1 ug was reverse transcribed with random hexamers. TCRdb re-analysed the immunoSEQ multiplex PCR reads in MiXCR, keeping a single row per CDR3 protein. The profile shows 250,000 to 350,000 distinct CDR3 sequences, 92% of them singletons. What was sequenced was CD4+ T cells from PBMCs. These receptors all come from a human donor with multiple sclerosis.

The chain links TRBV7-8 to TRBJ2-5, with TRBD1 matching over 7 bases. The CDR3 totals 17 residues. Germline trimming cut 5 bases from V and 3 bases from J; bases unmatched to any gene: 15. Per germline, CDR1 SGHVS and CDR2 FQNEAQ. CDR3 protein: CASSLRRDEGAKETQYF. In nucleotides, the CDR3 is TGTGCCAGCAGCCTTCGCCGGGATGAGGGGGCAAAAGAGACCCAGTACTTC.

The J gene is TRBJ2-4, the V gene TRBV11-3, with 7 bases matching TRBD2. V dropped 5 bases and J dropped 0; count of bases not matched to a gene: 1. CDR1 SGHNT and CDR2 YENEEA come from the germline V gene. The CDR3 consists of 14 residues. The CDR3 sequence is CASSSGVAKNIQYF. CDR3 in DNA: TGTGCCAGCAGCAGCGGGGTAGCCAAAAACATTCAGTACTTC.

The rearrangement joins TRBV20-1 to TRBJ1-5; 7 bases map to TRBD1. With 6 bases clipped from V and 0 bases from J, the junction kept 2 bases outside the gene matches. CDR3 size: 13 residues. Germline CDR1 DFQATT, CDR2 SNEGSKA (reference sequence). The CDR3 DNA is TGCAGTGCGCAGGGGGTTAGCAATCAGCCCCAGCATTTT. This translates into CSAQGVSNQPQHF.

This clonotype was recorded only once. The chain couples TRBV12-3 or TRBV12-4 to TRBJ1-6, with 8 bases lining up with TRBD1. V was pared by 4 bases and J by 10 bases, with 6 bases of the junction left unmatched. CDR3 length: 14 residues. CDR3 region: CASSSDRERSPLHF. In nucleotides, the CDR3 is TGTGCCAGCAGTTCGGACAGGGAGAGATCACCCCTCCACTTT.

The CDR3 nucleotides read TGCGCCAGCAGCCCTCCTTCCCTAGCTTACAATGAGCAGTTCTTC. This encodes CASSPPSLAYNEQFF. This chain uses TRBV5-1 with TRBJ2-1; weak D call: TRBD2 (5 bases). This CDR3 is built from 15 residues. Germline loops: CDR1 SGHRS, CDR2 YFSETQ. Trimming removed 4 bases at V and 4 bases at J, with 15 bases between.

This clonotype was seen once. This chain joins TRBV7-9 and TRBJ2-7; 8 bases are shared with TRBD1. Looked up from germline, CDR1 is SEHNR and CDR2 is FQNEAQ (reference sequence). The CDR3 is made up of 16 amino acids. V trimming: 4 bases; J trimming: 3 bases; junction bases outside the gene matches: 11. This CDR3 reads CASSSSRGQRYYEQYF. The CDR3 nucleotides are TGTGCCAGCAGCTCAAGCAGGGGGCAACGCTACTACGAGCAGTACTTC.

The CDR3 nucleotides read TGTGCCAGCAGCTTATATCGCCTAGCGACGGGAAATGAGCAGTTCTTC. This gives the protein CASSLYRLATGNEQFF. The chain links TRBV11-1 to TRBJ2-1; a weak D match, TRBD2 (6 bases). Per germline, CDR1 SGHAT and CDR2 FQDESV (reference sequence). The CDR3 spans 16 residues. V was pared by 2 bases and J by 7 bases, with 18 bases between.

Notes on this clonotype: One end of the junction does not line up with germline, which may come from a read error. The CDR3 DNA follows: TGCAGTACTAGATCGATGGGAACCCTGGGTCAGCCCCAGCATTTT. As protein: CSTRSMGTLGQPQHF. The chain carries TRBV20-1 and TRBJ1-5; D is unresolved. Germline loops: CDR1 DFQATT, CDR2 SNEGSKA (reference sequence). This CDR3 is built from 15 residues.

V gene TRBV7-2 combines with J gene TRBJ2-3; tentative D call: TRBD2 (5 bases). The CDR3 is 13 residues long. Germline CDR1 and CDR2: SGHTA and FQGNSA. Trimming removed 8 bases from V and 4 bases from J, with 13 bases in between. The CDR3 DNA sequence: TGTGCCAGCTGTACCGGGAAGTCAGATACGCAGTATTTT. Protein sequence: CASCTGKSDTQYF.

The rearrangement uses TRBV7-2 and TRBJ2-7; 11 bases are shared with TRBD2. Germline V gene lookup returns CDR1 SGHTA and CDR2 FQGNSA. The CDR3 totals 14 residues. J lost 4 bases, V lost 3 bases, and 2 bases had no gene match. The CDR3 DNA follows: TGTGCCAGCAGCTTTACTAGCGGGGGATACGAGCAGTACTTC. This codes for CASSFTSGGYEQYF.

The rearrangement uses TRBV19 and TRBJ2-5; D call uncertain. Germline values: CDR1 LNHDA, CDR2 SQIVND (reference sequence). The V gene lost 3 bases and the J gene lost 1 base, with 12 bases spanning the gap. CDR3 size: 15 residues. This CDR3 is CASSIPQESQETQYF. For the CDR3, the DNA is TGTGCCAGTAGTATCCCTCAGGAGTCCCAAGAGACCCAGTACTTC.